The 9 T cell receptor beta chains given below trace back to one sample, sequenced in a study of T cells after yellow fever vaccination. TCRdb re-called the 5' RACE reads through MiXCR, storing one row per CDR3 protein. The sample lists 300,000 to 350,000 distinct CDR3 sequences, around 4.5% occurring once. Source: PBMCs, taken 15 days after the yellow fever booster vaccination. The receptors were gathered from a man aged 18 to 29 who received the YFV17D yellow fever vaccine.

This clonotype was seen only a few times. This chain links TRBV15 with TRBJ1-4; D not certain. V was clipped by 5 bases and J by 3 bases, with 7 bases between them. The CDR3 is 13 amino acids. CDR1 LNHNV and CDR2 YYDKDF come from the germline V gene (reference sequence). CDR3 sequence reads: CATSYGPNEKLFF. In DNA form, the CDR3 reads TGTGCCACCAGCTATGGACCTAATGAAAAACTGTTTTTT.

This clonotype was recorded many times. The chain uses TRBV4-1 and TRBJ2-1, with 13 bases fitting TRBD2. The CDR3 spans 15 residues. Germline CDR1 reads MGHRA; CDR2 reads YSYEKL. V shed 6 bases, J shed 5 bases, and the junction held 4 bases outside the gene matches. This chain's CDR3 is CASRSGLAGNNEQFF. CDR3 nucleotide sequence: TGCGCCAGCAGATCGGGACTAGCGGGGAACAATGAGCAGTTCTTC.

Ten or more counts support this clonotype. The CDR3 sequence: CATSRDKSEVAEAFF. The CDR3 region has the DNA TGTGCCACCAGCAGAGATAAGTCAGAGGTCGCTGAAGCTTTCTTT. The J gene is TRBJ1-1, the V gene TRBV15; no clear D. V was clipped by 0 bases and J by 6 bases, with 14 bases between them. CDR3 length equals 15 residues. Germline V CDR1 and CDR2: LNHNV, YYDKDF (reference sequence). Together with reference TRBV15 and TRBJ1-1, the CDR3 gives the full variable domain: DAMVIQNPRYQVTQFGKPVTLSCSQTLNHNVMYWYQQKSSQAPKLLFHYYDKDFNNEADTPDNFQSRRPNTSFCFLDIRSPGLGDTAMYLCATSRDKSEVAEAFFGQGTRLTVV.

The rearrangement uses TRBV6-5 and TRBJ2-5; D might be TRBD1 (5 bases). The CDR3 runs 13 residues. The V gene's germline CDR1 is MNHEY and CDR2 SVGAGI. V was pared by 4 bases and J by 0 bases, with 6 bases between. CDR3 DNA: TGTGCCAGCAGTTTCAGGGACCAAGAGACCCAGTACTTC. This gives the protein CASSFRDQETQYF.

In its sample, this clonotype was seen a few times. The CDR3 is CASISGGAYEQFF. The CDR3 DNA reads TGTGCCAGCATTAGCGGGGGGGCCTATGAGCAGTTCTTC. The genes are TRBV28 and TRBJ2-1, with 11 bases that match TRBD2. This CDR3 has 13 amino acids. Trimming removed 7 bases from V and 8 bases from J; junction bases left unmatched: 4. CDR1 MDHEN and CDR2 SYDVKM come from the germline V gene.

This clonotype was observed at least ten times. The chain combines TRBV10-3 with TRBJ2-5; 10 bases align to TRBD2. This CDR3 spans 15 amino acids. After removal of 8 bases from V and 9 bases from J, the junction contained 15 bases not matched to a gene. From germline, CDR1 is ENHRY and CDR2 SYGVKD. The CDR3 nucleotides are TGTGCCATCGCGTCTGGACTAGCGGCGGTATGGGCCCAGTACTTC. Its protein is CAIASGLAAVWAQYF.

CDR3 protein: CASSQAADRGPYEQYV. The CDR3 DNA reads TGCGCCAGCAGCCAAGCGGCCGATAGGGGGCCCTACGAGCAGTACGTC. The chain recombines TRBV4-3 with TRBJ2-7, with 7 bases that match TRBD1. CDR3 length: 16 residues. V lost 1 base, J lost 2 bases, and 8 bases stayed unmatched. Germline V gene lookup returns CDR1 LGHNA and CDR2 YSLEER.

This clonotype was counted many times. CDR3 residues: CSVEVGTVNTGELFF. The CDR3 DNA reads as TGCAGCGTTGAAGTCGGGACGGTGAACACCGGGGAGCTGTTTTTT. This chain joins TRBV29-1 and TRBJ2-2; D possibly uses TRBD1 or TRBD2 (5 bases each). V lost 1 base, J lost 1 base, and 10 bases lay in between. This CDR3 region has 15 residues. The germline gives CDR1 SQVTM, CDR2 ANQGSEA.

This clonotype was seen at least ten times. The rearrangement links TRBV7-2 to TRBJ1-4, with TRBD1 as a possible D gene (5 bases). The V end lost 3 bases, the J end lost 8 bases, and 16 bases lay between the germline ends. This CDR3 region has 15 residues. Germline V gene lookup returns CDR1 SGHTA and CDR2 FQGNSA. CDR3 sequence: CASSLTREGGEKLFF. For the CDR3, the DNA is TGTGCCAGCAGCTTGACCAGGGAGGGAGGGGAAAAACTGTTTTTT.